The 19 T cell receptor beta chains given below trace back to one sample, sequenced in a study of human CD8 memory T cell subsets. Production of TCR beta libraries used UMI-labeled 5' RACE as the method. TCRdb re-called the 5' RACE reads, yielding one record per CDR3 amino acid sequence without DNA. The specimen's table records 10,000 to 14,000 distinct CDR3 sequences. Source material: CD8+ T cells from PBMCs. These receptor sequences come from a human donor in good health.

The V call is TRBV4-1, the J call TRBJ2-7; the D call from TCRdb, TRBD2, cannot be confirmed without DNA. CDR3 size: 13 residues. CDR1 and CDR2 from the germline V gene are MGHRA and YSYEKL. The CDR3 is CASSLGGDYEQYF.

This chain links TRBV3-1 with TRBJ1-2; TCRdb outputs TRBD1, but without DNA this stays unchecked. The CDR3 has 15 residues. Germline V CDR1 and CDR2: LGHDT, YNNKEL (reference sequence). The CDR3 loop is CASSQGLDRGSGYTF. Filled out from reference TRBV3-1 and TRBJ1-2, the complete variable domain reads DTAVSQTPKYLVTQMGNDKSIKCEQNLGHDTMYWYKQDSKKFLKIMFSYNNKELIINETVPNRFSPKSPDKAHLNLHINSLELGDSAVYFCASSQGLDRGSGYTFGSGTRLTVV.

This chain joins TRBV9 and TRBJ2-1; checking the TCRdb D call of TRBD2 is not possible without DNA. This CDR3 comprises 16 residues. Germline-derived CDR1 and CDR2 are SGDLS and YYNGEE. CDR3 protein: CASSVGSGGGSNEQFF.

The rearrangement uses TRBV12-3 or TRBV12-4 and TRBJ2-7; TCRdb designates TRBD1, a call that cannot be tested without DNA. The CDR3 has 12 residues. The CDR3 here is CASGWTDYEQYF.

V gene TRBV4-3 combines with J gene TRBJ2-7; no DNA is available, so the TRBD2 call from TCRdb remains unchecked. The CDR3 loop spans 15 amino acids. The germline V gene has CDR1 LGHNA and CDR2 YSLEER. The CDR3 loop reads CASSQDESGIYEQYF.

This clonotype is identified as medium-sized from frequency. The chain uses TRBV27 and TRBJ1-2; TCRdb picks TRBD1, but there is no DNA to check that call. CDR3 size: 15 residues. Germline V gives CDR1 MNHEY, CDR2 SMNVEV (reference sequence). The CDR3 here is CASSFGTGDLYGYTF.

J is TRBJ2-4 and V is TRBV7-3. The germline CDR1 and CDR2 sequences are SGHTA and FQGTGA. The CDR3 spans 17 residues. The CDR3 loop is CASSLKGSLLAKNIQYF.

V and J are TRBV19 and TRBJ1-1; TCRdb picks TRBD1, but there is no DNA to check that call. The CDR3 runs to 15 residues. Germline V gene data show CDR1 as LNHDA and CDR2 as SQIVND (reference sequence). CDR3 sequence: CASSAQPGVNTEAFF.

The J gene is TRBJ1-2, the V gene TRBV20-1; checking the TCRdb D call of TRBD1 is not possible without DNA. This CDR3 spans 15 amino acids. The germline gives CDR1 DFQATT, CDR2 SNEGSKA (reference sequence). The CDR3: CSARDQGQVGGGYTF.

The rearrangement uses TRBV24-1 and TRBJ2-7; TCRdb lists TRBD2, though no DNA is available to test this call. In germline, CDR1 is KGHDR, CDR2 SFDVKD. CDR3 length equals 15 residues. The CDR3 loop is CATGTDSLSSYEQYF.

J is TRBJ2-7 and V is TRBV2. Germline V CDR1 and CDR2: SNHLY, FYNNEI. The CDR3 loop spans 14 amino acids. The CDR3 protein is CASSLDRRPYEQYF.

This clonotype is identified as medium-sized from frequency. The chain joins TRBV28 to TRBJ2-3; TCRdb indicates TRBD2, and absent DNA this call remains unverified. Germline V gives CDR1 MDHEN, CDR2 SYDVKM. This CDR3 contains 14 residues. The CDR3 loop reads CASSSGLGTDTQYF.

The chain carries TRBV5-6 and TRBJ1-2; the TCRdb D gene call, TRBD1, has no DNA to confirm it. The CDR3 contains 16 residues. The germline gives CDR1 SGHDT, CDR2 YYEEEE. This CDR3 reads CASSYGQGAVGYGYTF.

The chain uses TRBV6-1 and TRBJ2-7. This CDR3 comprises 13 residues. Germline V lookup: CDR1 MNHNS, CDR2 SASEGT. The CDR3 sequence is CASSEGISYEQYF.

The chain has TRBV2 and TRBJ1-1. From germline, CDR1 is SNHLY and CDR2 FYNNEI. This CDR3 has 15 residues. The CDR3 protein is CASSELGDVNTEAFF.

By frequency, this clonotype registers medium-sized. The CDR3 is CASSRGTSGLRNEQFF. This chain connects TRBV4-1 to TRBJ2-1; TCRdb picks TRBD2, but there is no DNA to check that call. Per germline, CDR1 MGHRA and CDR2 YSYEKL. The CDR3 runs to 16 residues.

The CDR3 sequence: CASSVRVSVVPYEQYF. The rearrangement uses TRBV5-1 and TRBJ2-7; TCRdb's D call, TRBD2, is unchecked because there is no DNA. This CDR3 comprises 16 residues. Germline CDR1 is SGHRS and CDR2 is YFSETQ.

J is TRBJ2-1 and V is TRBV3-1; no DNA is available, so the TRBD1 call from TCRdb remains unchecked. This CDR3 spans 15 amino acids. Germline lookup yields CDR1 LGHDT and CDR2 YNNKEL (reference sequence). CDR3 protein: CASSREGGARGEQFF.

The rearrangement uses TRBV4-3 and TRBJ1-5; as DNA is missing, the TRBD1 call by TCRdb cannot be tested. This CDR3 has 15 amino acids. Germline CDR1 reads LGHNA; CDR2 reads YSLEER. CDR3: CASSQDWGNGQPQHF.